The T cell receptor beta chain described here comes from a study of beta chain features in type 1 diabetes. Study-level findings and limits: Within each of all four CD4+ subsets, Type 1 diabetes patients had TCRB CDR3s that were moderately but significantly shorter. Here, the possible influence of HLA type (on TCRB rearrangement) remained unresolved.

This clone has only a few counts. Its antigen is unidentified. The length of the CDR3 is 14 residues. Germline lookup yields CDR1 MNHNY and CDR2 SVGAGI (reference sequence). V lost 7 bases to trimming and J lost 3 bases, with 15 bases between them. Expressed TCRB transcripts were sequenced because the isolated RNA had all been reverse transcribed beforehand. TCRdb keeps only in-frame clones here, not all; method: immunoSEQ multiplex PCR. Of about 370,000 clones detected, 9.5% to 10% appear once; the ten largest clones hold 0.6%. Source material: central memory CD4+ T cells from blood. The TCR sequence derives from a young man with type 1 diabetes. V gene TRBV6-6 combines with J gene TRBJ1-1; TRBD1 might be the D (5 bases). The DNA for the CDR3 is TGTGCCAGCACGCATCCGGGGGGGGACACTGAAGCTTTCTTT. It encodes CASTHPGGDTEAFF.